The present TCR beta chain was sequenced within a study of T cells after posttransplantation cyclophosphamide. Profiling relied on immunoSEQ multiplex PCR, and the TCRdb table lists in-frame clones only, not all of them. The sample offers 7,000 to 8,000 clones and no singletons, the top ten holding around 6.2%. There are 14 residues in the CDR3. The germline V gene has CDR1 PRHDT and CDR2 FYEKMQ (reference sequence). Germline trimming cut 7 bases from V and 4 bases from J; bases unmatched to any gene: 4. This clone appeared many times. Its antigen is not identified. Regarding the study as a whole: Blood and skin or GI T cell repertoires showed limited TRB overlap. Later blood repertoires were often dominated by clones from the donor CD8+ memory compartment. Recipient CMV seropositivity and CMV reactivation strongly tracked TRB clonality.

Treatment was busulfan-fludarabine conditioning, a marrow graft, and cyclophosphamide on days +3 and +4. The source was PBMCs, collected after allogeneic stem cell transplant with posttransplant cyclophosphamide. The chain employs TRBV13 and TRBJ2-2, with 9 positions matching TRBD2. This sequence was found in a female patient between 50 and 60 years old who received an allogeneic stem cell transplant from an unrelated donor, was CMV-positive, and had acute GVHD only. Some T cells could come from the graft donor. The CDR3 DNA sequence: TGTGCCAGCATCCGAGCGGGAGGCACCGGGGAGCTGTTTTTT. Its translation: CASIRAGGTGELFF. Using reference TRBV13 and TRBJ2-2 for the parts outside the CDR3, the full variable domain is AAGVIQSPRHLIKEKRETATLKCYPIPRHDTVYWYQQGPGQDPQFLISFYEKMQSDKGSIPDRFSAQQFSDYHSELNMSSLELGDSALYFCASIRAGGTGELFFGEGSRLTVL.